This T cell receptor beta chain was sequenced during a study of T cells in Graves' hyperthyroidism and ophthalmopathy. The CDR3 has 16 residues. V lost 2 bases and J lost 0, with 12 bases in between. CDR1 MNHEY and CDR2 SVGAGI come from the germline V gene. TCR beta CDR3 regions were amplified from RNA. The HTBI primer set was used in a first-round RT-PCR of the TCR CDR3. TCRdb called the multiplex PCR reads again in MiXCR, with one record for every CDR3 protein. The sample holds hundreds of thousands of distinct CDR3 sequences; about a sixth are singletons and the top ten take less than 4.5%. Each diagnosis drew on symptoms, thyroxine, TRAb, thyroid ultrasound and orbital computed tomography findings. The PBMCs studied were ones that came from 8 to 10 ml fresh peripheral blood.

This TCR was sampled from a woman in her thirties with Graves' hyperthyroidism. The specimen was blood. J is TRBJ2-3 and V is TRBV6-5; D call uncertain. The CDR3 DNA follows: TGTGCCAGCAGTTACCGAGGCTATACCAGCACAGATACGCAGTATTTT. Translated: CASSYRGYTSTDTQYF.